This T cell receptor beta chain was identified during a study of OX40 agonist ivuxolimab in advanced cancers. Study context: Ivuxolimab, an agonistic anti-OX40 (CD134) antibody, was given to patients. General study results and limits: Doses of 0.1 to 3.0 mg/kg were accompanied by clonal expansion of CD4+ and CD8+ blood T cells by week 6. Expanded clones were, on average, more numerous in CD8+ T cells than in CD4+.

About this clone: Its target is not known.

Here immunoSEQ multiplex PCR was the method, and the copy in TCRdb shows in-frame clones only, minus some. The sample has 62,000 or so clones, roughly 86% seen once. The CDR3 loop spans 14 amino acids. Trimming shortened V by 7 bases and J by 1 base, and 11 bases separated the two germline ends. The V gene's germline CDR1 is LNHNV and CDR2 YYDKDF (reference sequence). The chain recombines TRBV15 with TRBJ1-5; TRBD1 might be the D (6 bases). This receptor was obtained from an adult with an advanced solid tumor such as melanoma, head and neck, liver or kidney cancer. The sample here was CD4+ or CD8+ T cells sorted from blood, taken in a trial of the OX40 agonist ivuxolimab. CDR3 coding DNA: TGTGCCACCAATACAGGGTTCAGCAATCAGCCCCAGCATTTT. It is translated as CATNTGFSNQPQHF.